A single sample is the source of the 27 T cell receptor beta chains below, sequenced in a study of blood T cell repertoires in COVID-19. Data came from immunoSEQ multiplex PCR; TCRdb stores just in-frame clones and leaves some out. In the table there are roughly 200,000 clones, roughly 83% of which are singletons. The source material was peripheral blood. The receptors stem from a woman between 40 and 55 years old with COVID-19, enrolled during active disease.

V and J are TRBV4-1 and TRBJ1-2, with 11 bases matching TRBD1. The CDR3 sequence is 15 residues long. The germline CDR1 and CDR2 sequences are MGHRA and YSYEKL. The ends lost 1 base at V and 3 bases at J; junction bases unmatched: 1. CDR3 region: CASSQGDRGDYGYTF. CDR3 DNA: TGCGCCAGCAGCCAAGGGGACAGGGGGGACTATGGCTACACCTTC.

CDR3 sequence reads: CASSPAGAAYEQYF. DNA for the CDR3: TGCGCCAGCAGCCCAGCGGGGGCGGCCTACGAGCAGTACTTC. J is TRBJ2-7 and V is TRBV4-3; TRBD2 matches 8 bases. The length of the CDR3 is 14 residues. Germline V CDR1 and CDR2: LGHNA, YSLEER. V shed 4 bases, J shed 2 bases, and the junction held 4 bases outside the gene matches.

This rearrangement joins TRBV29-1 to TRBJ2-7; the D gene is possibly TRBD1 (6 bases). The CDR3 spans 12 residues. V lost 4 bases, J lost 4 bases, and 11 bases lay in between. Looked up from germline, CDR1 is SQVTM and CDR2 is ANQGSEA. The DNA of the CDR3 is TGCAGCGTTGTTGGCAGGGGTTACGAGCAGTACTTC. The encoded protein is CSVVGRGYEQYF.

A few counts support this clone. The rearrangement joins TRBV4-2 to TRBJ1-2; 9 bases agree with TRBD1. Germline CDR1 LGHNA, CDR2 YNFKEQ. V shed 1 base, J shed 7 bases, and the junction held 7 bases outside the gene matches. This CDR3 is 15 amino acids long. CDR3 bases: TGTGCCAGCAGCCAAGCTGGGACAGGGTACGGTGGCTACACCTTC. Translating it yields CASSQAGTGYGGYTF.

This rearrangement joins TRBV7-2 to TRBJ2-1; 12 bases align to TRBD2. Germline V CDR1 and CDR2: SGHTA, FQGNSA. The CDR3 loop spans 16 amino acids. Trimming at V came to 5 bases and at J to 3 bases, leaving 5 bases not matched to a gene. The CDR3 reads CASSLSSGGVYNEQFF. In DNA, the CDR3 is TGTGCCAGCAGCCTATCTAGCGGGGGGGTCTACAATGAGCAGTTCTTC.

This chain links TRBV27 with TRBJ2-3; weak D call: TRBD2 (5 bases). Per germline, CDR1 MNHEY and CDR2 SMNVEV (reference sequence). The V gene lost 4 bases and the J gene lost 1 base, with 24 bases spanning the gap. This CDR3 contains 19 residues. The CDR3 DNA reads as TGTGCCAGCAGTTCAATAGAGGCACACTACGCGGGCGGCACAGATACGCAGTATTTT. As protein: CASSSIEAHYAGGTDTQYF.

This chain connects TRBV9 to TRBJ1-2; D is ambiguous. Germline V gene sequence: CDR1 SGDLS, CDR2 YYNGEE. V lost 4 bases, J lost 2 bases, and 15 bases lay in between. This CDR3 has 15 residues. Here the CDR3 DNA reads TGTGCCAGCAGCCCTAGCGTGAGACTAAACTATGGCTACACCTTC. It codes for CASSPSVRLNYGYTF.

The chain has TRBV29-1 and TRBJ2-1; TRBD1 matches 9 bases. The CDR3 contains 13 residues. Trimming took 3 bases from V and 7 from J; bases not matched to a gene: 4. Germline values: CDR1 SQVTM, CDR2 ANQGSEA. The CDR3 nucleotides read TGCAGCGTTGATGGGACAGGGTGGAATGAGCAGTTCTTC. Its protein is CSVDGTGWNEQFF.

The rearrangement links TRBV9 to TRBJ2-6; 10 bases line up with TRBD1. The CDR3 runs to 18 residues. V shed 4 bases, J shed 1 base, and the junction held 8 bases outside the gene matches. Germline-derived CDR1 and CDR2 are SGDLS and YYNGEE. The CDR3 DNA follows: TGTGCCAGCAGCCTCCGGGACAGGGGAGGATCTGGGGCCAACGTCCTGACTTTC. Translating gives CASSLRDRGGSGANVLTF.

The chain carries TRBV18 and TRBJ1-5; possibly TRBD1 for D (5 bases). The germline V and J ends were trimmed by 6 bases and 9 bases, with 15 bases remaining between them. The CDR3 runs to 13 residues. Germline V gene sequence: CDR1 KGHSH, CDR2 LQKENI. The CDR3 is CASSPGNRGPQHF. CDR3 DNA: TGTGCCAGCTCTCCTGGTAATAGGGGGCCCCAGCATTTT. Full variable domain (rest looked up from reference TRBV18 and TRBJ1-5): NAGVMQNPRHLVRRRGQEARLRCSPMKGHSHVYWYRQLPEEGLKFMVYLQKENIIDESGMPKERFSAEFPKEGPSILRIQQVVRGDSAAYFCASSPGNRGPQHFGDGTRLSIL.

The chain has TRBV30 and TRBJ1-2, with 8 bases matching TRBD1. Per germline, CDR1 GTSNPN and CDR2 SVGIG (reference sequence). V lost 4 bases and J lost 8; bases outside the gene matches: 3. The CDR3 contains 11 residues. CDR3 sequence (DNA): TGTGCCTGGACAGGGGGCAGGGGCTACACCTTC. It is translated as CAWTGGRGYTF.

This chain links TRBV27 with TRBJ1-2, with D possibly TRBD1 on 6 matching bases. This CDR3 is built from 13 residues. Germline-derived CDR1 and CDR2 are MNHEY and SMNVEV (reference sequence). Trimming shortened V by 3 bases and J by 4 bases, and 9 bases separated the two germline ends. CDR3 nucleotides: TGTGCCAGCAGTTTGAAAGGGGGCTATGGCTACACCTTC. This gives the protein CASSLKGGYGYTF.

The chain employs TRBV29-1 and TRBJ2-3; D unresolved. Between the trimmed V and J ends, which lost 4 bases and 6 bases, there was a span of 11 bases. Germline V CDR1 and CDR2: SQVTM, ANQGSEA. The CDR3 is 12 residues long. The CDR3, as DNA: TGCAGCGTTGGAACCCTGGCTGATACGCAGTATTTT. It encodes CSVGTLADTQYF.

This clone has a handful of counts. This sequence joins TRBV7-8 and TRBJ1-5; maybe TRBD1 (6 bases). Germline V gene data show CDR1 as SGHVS and CDR2 as FQNEAQ. This CDR3 region has 15 residues. V was trimmed by 4 bases and J by 4 bases, leaving 14 bases between them. The CDR3 DNA sequence: TGTGCCAGCAGCTCGGGACATTTAAGGAATCAGCCCCAGCATTTT. Translating gives CASSSGHLRNQPQHF.

The rearrangement uses TRBV14 and TRBJ2-5; 11 nucleotides match TRBD2. Germline loops: CDR1 SGHDN, CDR2 FVKESK. After removal of 0 bases from V and 4 bases from J, the junction contained 10 bases not matched to a gene. The length of the CDR3 is 18 residues. In DNA form, the CDR3 reads TGTGCCAGCAGCCAAGATCGGTATAGCGGGGGGGCGGTAGAGACCCAGTACTTC. As protein: CASSQDRYSGGAVETQYF.

Only a few counts were recorded for this clone. This rearrangement joins TRBV29-1 to TRBJ2-4; D not resolved. V was trimmed by 7 bases and J by 3 bases, leaving 16 bases between them. The CDR3 runs 14 residues. Germline assignment: CDR1 SQVTM and CDR2 ANQGSEA. The CDR3 is CSAEAVGHKNIQYF. For the CDR3, the DNA is TGCAGCGCAGAGGCGGTTGGTCACAAAAACATTCAGTACTTC.

The chain recombines TRBV5-1 with TRBJ2-5; 7 bases map to TRBD2. The V segment lost 0 bases and the J segment 5 bases; nucleotides outside the gene matches: 7. Germline V gene lookup returns CDR1 SGHRS and CDR2 YFSETQ. The CDR3 runs to 15 residues. CDR3 in DNA: TGCGCCAGCAGCTTGGATGGCGGGGGAACCGAGACCCAGTACTTC. Translation gives CASSLDGGGTETQYF.

J is TRBJ2-1 and V is TRBV3-1 (or the pseudogene TRBV3-2); a weak D match, TRBD1 (5 bases). The CDR3 has 13 residues. CDR1 is LGHDT, CDR2 YNNKEL, per germline (reference sequence). With 4 bases removed from V and 9 bases from J, the gap between germline ends came to 13 bases. CDR3 nucleotides: TGTGCCAGCAGCCTCCAGGGTTTGGGTGAGCAGTTCTTC. Protein: CASSLQGLGEQFF.

V is TRBV2 and J is TRBJ1-4; possibly TRBD1 for D (5 bases). Trimming cost V 3 bases and J 4 bases, with 9 bases left between them. Germline V gives CDR1 SNHLY, CDR2 FYNNEI. There are 14 residues in the CDR3. The CDR3 DNA reads TGTGCCAGCAGTGAGGGGCAGTTTAATGAAAAACTGTTTTTT. Its translation: CASSEGQFNEKLFF.

The chain is built from TRBV3-1 (or the pseudogene TRBV3-2) and TRBJ1-4, with 8 bases matching TRBD1. V was clipped by 1 base and J by 7 bases; unmatched bases: 8. The CDR3 sequence is 16 residues long. The germline CDR1 and CDR2 sequences are LGHDT and YNNKEL (reference sequence). The CDR3 loop is CASSQVKGQGSEKLFF. CDR3 DNA: TGTGCCAGCAGCCAAGTAAAAGGACAGGGAAGTGAAAAACTGTTTTTT.

The chain uses TRBV7-9 and TRBJ2-3; TRBD1 matches at 10 bases. The V gene end was trimmed by 5 bases and the J gene end by 5 bases; junction bases not matched to a gene: 10. The germline V gene has CDR1 SEHNR and CDR2 FQNEAQ (reference sequence). The CDR3 length is 16 residues. This CDR3 is CASSITRTGGRDTQYF. The CDR3 DNA is TGTGCCAGCAGCATCACTAGGACAGGGGGTAGAGATACGCAGTATTTT.

CDR3 amino acids: CASSPRDTPGYNQPQHF. CDR3 nucleotide sequence: TGTGCCAGCAGCCCCCGGGACACTCCTGGCTATAATCAGCCCCAGCATTTT. This chain links TRBV11-3 with TRBJ1-5, with D maybe TRBD1 (6 bases). The CDR3 runs to 17 residues. Germline CDR1 reads SGHNT; CDR2 reads YENEEA. V was pared by 5 bases and J by 4 bases, with 21 bases between.

This chain links TRBV7-9 with TRBJ1-4, with 8 bases fitting TRBD1. Germline trimming cut 5 bases from V and 1 base from J; bases unmatched to any gene: 9. The CDR3 is 17 residues long. Germline lookup yields CDR1 SEHNR and CDR2 FQNEAQ (reference sequence). As DNA, the CDR3 is TGTGCCAGCAGCCCGGCCGACAGGGGTAGAACTAATGAAAAACTGTTTTTT. It yields the protein CASSPADRGRTNEKLFF.

This rearrangement joins TRBV7-9 to TRBJ1-2; 9 bases line up with TRBD1. The CDR3 consists of 14 residues. V dropped 5 bases and J dropped 3; count of bases not matched to a gene: 4. The germline CDR1 and CDR2 sequences are SEHNR and FQNEAQ (reference sequence). This CDR3 reads CASSAWDRDYGYTF. The CDR3 DNA sequence: TGTGCCAGCAGCGCGTGGGACAGGGACTATGGCTACACCTTC.

CDR3 nucleotide sequence: TGTGCCAGCAGCTTATTCGGGGAGAACACTGAAGCTTTCTTT. Amino acids: CASSLFGENTEAFF. The J gene is TRBJ1-1, the V gene TRBV7-2; D not resolved. The CDR3 length is 14 residues. The V gene lost 2 bases and the J gene lost 1 base, with 8 bases spanning the gap. Germline lookup yields CDR1 SGHTA and CDR2 FQGNSA.

The chain links TRBV6-5 to TRBJ2-1, with 11 bases lining up with TRBD2. Germline V gene sequence: CDR1 MNHEY, CDR2 SVGAGI. V was clipped by 10 bases and J by 8 bases; unmatched bases: 7. This CDR3 is 13 amino acids long. CDR3 loop: CAIRLAGIDEQFF. The CDR3 nucleotides are TGTGCCATCCGACTAGCGGGAATCGATGAGCAGTTCTTC.

The chain combines TRBV3-1 (or the pseudogene TRBV3-2) with TRBJ1-6, with a possible D match to TRBD1 (5 bases). CDR1 LGHDT and CDR2 YNNKEL come from the germline V gene (reference sequence). Trimming stripped 1 base from V and 0 bases from J, with 13 bases between. CDR3 length: 18 residues. The CDR3 DNA reads TGTGCCAGCAGCCAAGGGTACCAGGGAAGCTCCTATAATTCACCCCTCCACTTT. Its translation: CASSQGYQGSSYNSPLHF.